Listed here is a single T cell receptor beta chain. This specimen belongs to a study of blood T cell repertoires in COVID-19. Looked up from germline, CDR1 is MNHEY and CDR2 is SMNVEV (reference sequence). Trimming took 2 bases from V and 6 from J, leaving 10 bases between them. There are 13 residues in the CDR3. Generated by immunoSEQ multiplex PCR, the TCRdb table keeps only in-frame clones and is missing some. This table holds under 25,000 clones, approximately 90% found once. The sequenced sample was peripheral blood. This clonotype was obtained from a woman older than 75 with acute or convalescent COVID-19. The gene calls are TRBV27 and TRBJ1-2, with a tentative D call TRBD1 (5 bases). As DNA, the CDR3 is TGTGCCAGCAGTTTACGGTCAGGGAATGGCTACACCTTC. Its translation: CASSLRSGNGYTF.